Each of the 19 T cell receptor beta chains below was sequenced from the same sample in a study of CD8+ T cells in alopecia areata. Noted treatment: oral pan-JAK inhibitor, 5-10 mg twice daily. Extracted RNA was reverse transcribed, and the resulting cDNA served as sequencing template. Repertoires were generated with immunoSEQ multiplex PCR, while TCRdb's copy carries only in-frame clones and drops some. Of about 190,000 clones detected, 50% to 60% appear once; the ten largest clones hold over 0.55%. The specimen comprised CD4+ T cells sorted from blood, sampled at week 4, from a patient treated with tofacitinib. All receptors derive from a human donor with alopecia areata.

V and J are TRBV29-1 and TRBJ2-2, with D tentatively TRBD1 (5 bases). Germline loops: CDR1 SQVTM, CDR2 ANQGSEA. The CDR3 runs 12 residues. V lost 7 bases, J lost 8 bases, and 14 bases lay in between. CDR3 sequence: CSAGQMGGELFF. The CDR3 DNA follows: TGCAGCGCCGGACAAATGGGAGGGGAGCTGTTTTTT.

This clone appeared a single time. The gene calls are TRBV27 and TRBJ2-7; D not resolved. The V gene's germline CDR1 is MNHEY and CDR2 SMNVEV (reference sequence). Trimming removed 6 bases at V and 2 bases at J, with 11 bases between. The CDR3 runs 13 residues. The CDR3 coding sequence is TGTGCCAGCAGCCTCACTCATACCTACGAGCAGTACTTC. Its translation is CASSLTHTYEQYF.

The chain combines TRBV27 with TRBJ2-1; 12 nucleotides align to TRBD1. The V gene's germline CDR1 is MNHEY and CDR2 SMNVEV (reference sequence). The CDR3 loop spans 16 amino acids. J lost 7 bases, V lost 5 bases, and 9 bases had no gene match. The CDR3 spells CASSSERDRGPNEQFF. In nucleotides, the CDR3 is TGTGCCAGCAGTAGCGAACGGGACAGGGGGCCTAATGAGCAGTTCTTC.

This clone was detected once. Here the CDR3 reads CASTRTGLSSYEQYF. CDR3 nucleotides: TGTGCCAGCACTCGGACGGGACTAAGCTCCTACGAGCAGTACTTC. The rearrangement uses TRBV7-9 and TRBJ2-7; TRBD2 aligns across 7 bases. J lost 0 bases, V lost 7 bases, and 9 bases had no gene match. Germline values: CDR1 SEHNR, CDR2 FQNEAQ (reference sequence). This CDR3 is built from 15 residues.

The DNA of the CDR3 is TGCAGCGTGGATAGCGGGAGGGGTTACAATGAGCAGTTCTTC. Amino acids: CSVDSGRGYNEQFF. The chain has TRBV29-1 and TRBJ2-1; TRBD2 matches at 11 bases. The V segment lost 6 bases and the J segment 4 bases; nucleotides outside the gene matches: 5. The germline CDR1 and CDR2 sequences are SQVTM and ANQGSEA. This CDR3 has 14 residues.

Only a few counts were recorded for this clone. The chain links TRBV7-9 to TRBJ2-3; 10 positions agree with TRBD2. Germline V gene data show CDR1 as SEHNR and CDR2 as FQNEAQ (reference sequence). The junction had 1 base not matched to a gene; V was cut back by 1 base and J by 3 bases. This CDR3 is built from 15 residues. CDR3 in amino acids: CASSLEGLATDTQYF. Here the CDR3 DNA reads TGTGCCAGCAGCTTAGAGGGACTAGCGACAGATACGCAGTATTTT.

The chain combines TRBV18 with TRBJ2-7; 9 bases align to TRBD2. This CDR3 has 18 residues. V gave up 3 bases and J gave up 5 bases; unmatched junction bases: 17. Looked up from germline, CDR1 is KGHSH and CDR2 is LQKENI. Written as DNA, the CDR3 is TGTGCCAGCTCACCTTCTATTCAGCGGCCTAGCGGGACCCACGAGCAGTACTTC. Residues: CASSPSIQRPSGTHEQYF.

This clone came up once. The rearrangement uses TRBV4-1 and TRBJ1-5; 9 nucleotides line up with TRBD1. The CDR3 spans 15 residues. Per the germline V gene, CDR1 is MGHRA and CDR2 is YSYEKL. Trimming removed 1 base from V and 6 bases from J; junction bases left unmatched: 4. The CDR3 reads CASSQVDRGSQPQHF. The CDR3 coding sequence is TGCGCCAGCAGCCAAGTCGACAGGGGGAGTCAGCCCCAGCATTTT.

About this clone: At one end, the junction sequence differs from germline, possibly due to a read error. The rearrangement uses TRBV7-2 and TRBJ1-5; D unclear. The CDR3 extends over 14 amino acids. Germline V gives CDR1 SGHTA, CDR2 FQGNSA. The CDR3 is CASSFSYSNQPQHF. DNA for the CDR3: TGTGCCAGCAGCTTCAGTTATAGCAATCAGCCCCAGCACTTT.

The rearrangement joins TRBV10-3 to TRBJ1-2; weak D call: TRBD1 (5 bases). CDR3 length equals 12 residues. The V end lost 6 bases, the J end lost 4 bases, and 9 bases lay between the germline ends. The germline V gene has CDR1 ENHRY and CDR2 SYGVKD. This chain's CDR3 is CAIRRDLYGYTF. As DNA, the CDR3 is TGTGCCATCAGGAGGGACCTCTATGGCTACACCTTC.

J is TRBJ1-3 and V is TRBV30; possibly TRBD1 for D (6 bases). This CDR3 has 16 residues. Germline V CDR1 and CDR2: GTSNPN, SVGIG (reference sequence). The ends were cut back, 0 bases at V and 3 bases at J, with 15 bases in the middle. CDR3 nucleotide sequence: TGTGCCTGGAGTGTACGGCGGGGGGCAAATGGAAACACCATATATTTT. This codes for CAWSVRRGANGNTIYF.

The chain recombines TRBV30 with TRBJ1-2; D is unclear. From germline, CDR1 is GTSNPN and CDR2 SVGIG (reference sequence). The CDR3 loop spans 11 amino acids. Deletions cut 2 bases from V and 3 bases from J, with 4 bases between. CDR3 sequence: CAWSKDYGYTF. The CDR3 region has the DNA TGTGCCTGGAGTAAAGACTATGGCTACACCTTC.

This sequence joins TRBV29-1 and TRBJ2-7, with D possibly TRBD1 on 5 matching bases. The CDR3 spans 12 residues. Trimming stripped 4 bases from V and 3 bases from J, with 10 bases between. The germline V gene encodes CDR1 SQVTM and CDR2 ANQGSEA. CDR3 DNA sequence: TGCAGCGTTGTACAGGAAAACTACGAGCAGTACTTC. Its protein product is CSVVQENYEQYF.

V and J are TRBV10-3 and TRBJ1-2, with 7 bases identical to TRBD1. The J segment lost 2 bases and the V segment lost 5 bases, leaving 20 bases of the junction unmatched. CDR1 is ENHRY and CDR2 is SYGVKD in the germline V gene. The CDR3 consists of 19 residues. In nucleotides, the CDR3 is TGTGCCATCAGTCCAGGGACAGCCCACGAGAGCCCCTTAAACTATGGCTACACCTTC. Translated: CAISPGTAHESPLNYGYTF.

This clone was seen more than once but under ten times. V and J are TRBV5-1 and TRBJ1-1; D uncertain. Germline lookup yields CDR1 SGHRS and CDR2 YFSETQ. The V gene lost 4 bases and the J gene lost 1 base, with 8 bases spanning the gap. CDR3 length: 13 residues. CDR3 DNA: TGCGCCAGCAGCCCCCTACGGAACACTGAAGCTTTCTTT. Its protein is CASSPLRNTEAFF.

The gene calls are TRBV6-5 and TRBJ1-2; no clear D. Germline V gives CDR1 MNHEY, CDR2 SVGAGI. Trimming stripped 2 bases from V and 5 bases from J, with 6 bases between. This CDR3 comprises 12 residues. The CDR3 reads CASSYNPYGYTF. The CDR3 DNA is TGTGCCAGCAGTTACAACCCTTATGGCTACACCTTC.

The CDR3 region is CASSGEGLGVLTF. DNA of the CDR3: TGTGCCAGCAGCGGGGAGGGACTGGGTGTCCTGACTTTC. The genes are TRBV7-9 and TRBJ2-6, with 7 nucleotides matching TRBD2. Germline CDR1 reads SEHNR; CDR2 reads FQNEAQ (reference sequence). The CDR3 has 13 residues. The V and J ends lost 5 bases and 13 bases, in that order; junction bases with no gene match: 8.

This clone was seen only once. The V and J genes are TRBV4-1 and TRBJ2-5, with TRBD2 matching 8 bases. The CDR3 contains 17 residues. With 1 base clipped from V and 2 bases from J, the junction kept 9 bases outside the gene matches. Germline V gene sequence: CDR1 MGHRA, CDR2 YSYEKL. CDR3 DNA: TGCGCCAGCAGCCAAGGTGGAACTAGCGGACCACAAGAGACCCAGTACTTC. This encodes CASSQGGTSGPQETQYF.

Of note for this clone: Other DNA sequences in the same sample also yield this CDR3. V gene TRBV4-3 combines with J gene TRBJ2-3; 7 nucleotides line up with TRBD2. The ends lost 1 base at V and 6 bases at J; junction bases unmatched: 7. This CDR3 is 15 amino acids long. CDR1 LGHNA and CDR2 YSLEER come from the germline V gene. CDR3 protein: CASSQGGGRGDTQYF. CDR3 bases: TGCGCCAGCAGCCAAGGGGGCGGGAGAGGGGATACGCAGTATTTT.